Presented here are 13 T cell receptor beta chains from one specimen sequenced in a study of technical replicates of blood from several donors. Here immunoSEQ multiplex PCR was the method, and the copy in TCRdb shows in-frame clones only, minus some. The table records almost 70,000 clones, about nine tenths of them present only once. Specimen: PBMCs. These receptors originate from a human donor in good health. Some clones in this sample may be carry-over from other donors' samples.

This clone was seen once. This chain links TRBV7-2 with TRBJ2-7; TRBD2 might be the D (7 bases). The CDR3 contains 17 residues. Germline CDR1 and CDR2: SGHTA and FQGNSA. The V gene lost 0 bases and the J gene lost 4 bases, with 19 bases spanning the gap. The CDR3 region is CASSLAQSGGGLYEQYF. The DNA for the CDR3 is TGTGCCAGCAGCTTAGCGCAGTCGGGCGGGGGCCTATACGAGCAGTACTTC.

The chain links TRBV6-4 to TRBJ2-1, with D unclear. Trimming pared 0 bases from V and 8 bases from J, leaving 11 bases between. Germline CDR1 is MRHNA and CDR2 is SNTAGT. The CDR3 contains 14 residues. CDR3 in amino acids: CASSDSGRFDEQFF. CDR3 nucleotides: TGTGCCAGCAGTGACTCGGGCCGTTTCGATGAGCAGTTCTTC.

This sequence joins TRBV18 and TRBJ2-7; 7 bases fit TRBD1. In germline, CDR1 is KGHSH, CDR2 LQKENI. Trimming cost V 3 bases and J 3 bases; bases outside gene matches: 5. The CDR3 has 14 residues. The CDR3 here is CASSPSGQNYEQYF. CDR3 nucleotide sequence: TGTGCCAGCTCACCTTCGGGACAGAACTACGAGCAGTACTTC.

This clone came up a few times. CDR3 bases: TGTGCCAGTAGTATGTGGCGGGGGGCCTCCAATGAGCAGTTCTTC. It encodes CASSMWRGASNEQFF. The chain has TRBV19 and TRBJ2-1, with TRBD2 matching 8 bases. This CDR3 has 15 amino acids. V lost 3 bases, J lost 6 bases, and 7 bases stayed unmatched. CDR1 and CDR2 (germline): LNHDA, SQIVND (reference sequence).

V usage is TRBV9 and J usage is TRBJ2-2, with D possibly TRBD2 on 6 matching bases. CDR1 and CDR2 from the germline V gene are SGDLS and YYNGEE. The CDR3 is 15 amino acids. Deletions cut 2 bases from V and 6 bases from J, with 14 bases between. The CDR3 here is CASSVGGRTAGELFF. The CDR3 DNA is TGTGCCAGCAGCGTCGGGGGACGTACGGCCGGGGAGCTGTTTTTT.

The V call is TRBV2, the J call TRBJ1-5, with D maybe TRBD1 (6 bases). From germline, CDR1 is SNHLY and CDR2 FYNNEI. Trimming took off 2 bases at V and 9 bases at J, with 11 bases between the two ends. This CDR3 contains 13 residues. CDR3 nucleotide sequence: TGTGCCAGCAGTGAAAGGGGGATAGGGCCCCAGCATTTT. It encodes CASSERGIGPQHF.

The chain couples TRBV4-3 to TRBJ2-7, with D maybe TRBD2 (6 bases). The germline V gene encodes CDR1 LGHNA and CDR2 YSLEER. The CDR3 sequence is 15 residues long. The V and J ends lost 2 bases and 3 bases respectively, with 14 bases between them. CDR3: CASSQSRDLGYEQYF. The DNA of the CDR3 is TGCGCCAGCAGCCAAAGTAGGGACTTGGGCTACGAGCAGTACTTC.

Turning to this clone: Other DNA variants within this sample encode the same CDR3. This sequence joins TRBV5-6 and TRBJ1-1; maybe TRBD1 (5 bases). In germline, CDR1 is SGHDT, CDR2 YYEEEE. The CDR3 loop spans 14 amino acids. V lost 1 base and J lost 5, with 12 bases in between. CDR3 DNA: TGTGCCAGCAGCTTGTGGGGGGGAGGAACTGAAGCTTTCTTT. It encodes CASSLWGGGTEAFF.

The CDR3 nucleotides are TGTGCCAGTAGTACCGACAGGGGCCAAAACATTCAGTACTTC. Amino acids: CASSTDRGQNIQYF. The chain has TRBV19 and TRBJ2-4; 8 nucleotides agree with TRBD1. The CDR3 contains 14 residues. The V segment lost 4 bases and the J segment 5 bases; nucleotides outside the gene matches: 4. From germline, CDR1 is LNHDA and CDR2 SQIVND (reference sequence). Combining the CDR3 with reference TRBV19 and TRBJ2-4 gives the whole variable domain DGGITQSPKYLFRKEGQNVTLSCEQNLNHDAMYWYRQDPGQGLRLIYYSQIVNDFQKGDIAEGYSVSREKKESFPLTVTSAQKNPTAFYLCASSTDRGQNIQYFGAGTRLSVL.

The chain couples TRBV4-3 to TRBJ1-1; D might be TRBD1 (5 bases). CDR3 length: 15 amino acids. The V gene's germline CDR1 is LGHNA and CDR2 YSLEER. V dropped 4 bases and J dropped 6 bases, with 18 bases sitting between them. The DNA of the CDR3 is TGCGCCAGCAGCCTTCCTGAGCTCAGGGCTGCTGAAGCTTTCTTT. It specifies CASSLPELRAAEAFF.

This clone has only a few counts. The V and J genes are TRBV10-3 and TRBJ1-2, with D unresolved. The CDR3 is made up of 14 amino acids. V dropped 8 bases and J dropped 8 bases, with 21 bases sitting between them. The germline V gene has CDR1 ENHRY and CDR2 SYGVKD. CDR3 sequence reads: CAIAGGPQPAGYTF. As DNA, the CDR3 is TGTGCCATCGCGGGAGGGCCCCAGCCTGCAGGCTACACCTTC.

CDR3 DNA: TGCGCCAGCAACCGGGTACACGACTCCTACGAGCAGTACTTC. Translated, it gives CASNRVHDSYEQYF. This chain connects TRBV5-1 to TRBJ2-7, with unresolved D. Per germline, CDR1 SGHRS and CDR2 YFSETQ. V was clipped by 6 bases and J by 0 bases, with 13 bases between them. This CDR3 has 14 residues.

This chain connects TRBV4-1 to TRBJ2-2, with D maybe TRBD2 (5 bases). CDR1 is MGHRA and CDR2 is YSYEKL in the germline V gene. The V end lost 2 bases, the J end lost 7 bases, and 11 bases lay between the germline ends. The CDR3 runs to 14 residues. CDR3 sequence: CASSQTGLDGELFF. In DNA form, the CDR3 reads TGCGCCAGCAGCCAAACCGGACTGGACGGGGAGCTGTTTTTT.